This T cell receptor beta chain was captured in a study of T cell responses to AZD1222 COVID-19 vaccine. Sequenced by immunoSEQ multiplex PCR; TCRdb stores in-frame clones only, minus some. The profile shows approximately 110,000 clones, under 95% of them singletons. V was trimmed by 4 bases and J by 13 bases, leaving 20 bases between them. This CDR3 contains 15 residues. Germline CDR1 and CDR2: LNHDA and SQIVND (reference sequence). The source material was peripheral blood, sampled on day 0 of AZD1222 vaccination. The V gene is TRBV19, the J gene TRBJ2-6, with D perhaps being TRBD1 or TRBD2 (5 bases each). This receptor was obtained from an adult in good health. The CDR3 spells CASSTHRDRPTVLTF. In DNA, the CDR3 is TGTGCCAGTAGTACTCACCGGGACCGCCCGACAGTCCTGACTTTC.